What follows is one T cell receptor beta chain and its context. The record originates from a study of blood T cell dynamics during melanoma immunotherapy. As to time point: pre-treatment baseline. The germline gives CDR1 MDHEN, CDR2 SYDVKM. This CDR3 has 12 amino acids. V dropped 5 bases and J dropped 12; count of bases not matched to a gene: 9. The table came from immunoSEQ multiplex PCR; TCRdb's copy has only in-frame clones and leaves some out. The table includes 7,000 or so clones, 84% detected once. The sequence derives from a human donor with melanoma. The rearrangement links TRBV28 to TRBJ2-7; 8 nucleotides align to TRBD2. Sequenced material: blood, taken from a patient treated with checkpoint blockade. The CDR3 nucleotides are TGTGCCAGCAGTCTCCCGGGACTAGAGATGTACTTC. It translates to CASSLPGLEMYF.